This is a list of T cell receptor beta chains from one sample in a study of shared clonotypes between healthy human individuals. Sequenced by immunoSEQ multiplex PCR; TCRdb stores in-frame clones only, minus some. This sample has some 700,000 clones, with roughly 88% found just once. Sequenced input: memory CD8+ T cells from PBMCs. The origin of the receptors is a man aged 18-30 years in good health. Some clones in this sample may be carry-over from other donors' samples. Each CDR3 is given with its conserved first and last residue. D genes are given only for firm matches. Size is omitted from some rows. Given values are once, few, many or a class for expanded clones.

TRBJ1-3	TRBV5-4	.	.	TGTGCCAGCAGCCCACTGCGGGGAGGTGGAAACACCATATATTTT	CASSPLRGGGNTIYF
TRBJ2-2	TRBV10-1	.	.	TGCGCCAGCAGTCACGCCGGGGAGCTGTTTTTT	CASSHAGELFF
TRBJ2-7	TRBV27	TRBD2	.	TGTGCCAGCAGTTTACGACTAGCGGGAGTCTACGAGCAGTACTTC	CASSLRLAGVYEQYF
TRBJ2-5	TRBV7-9	TRBD2	.	TGCGCCAGCAGCCAAAAGTTCGGGCTAGCGGGAACGGAGACCCAGTACTTC	CASSQKFGLAGTETQYF
TRBJ2-7	TRBV5-4	TRBD1	once	TGTGCCAGCAGCTTTAACGGACAGGGTGGCTCCTACGAGCAGTACTTC	CASSFNGQGGSYEQYF
TRBJ2-7	TRBV29-1	TRBD1	.	TGCAGCGTTGAGGGGACAGGGGGCTCCTACGAGCAGTACTTC	CSVEGTGGSYEQYF
TRBJ2-3	TRBV9	TRBD1	once	TGTGCCAGCAGCGTAGATGGGACAGGGGGCCAAACAGATACGCAGTATTTT	CASSVDGTGGQTDTQYF
TRBJ1-1	TRBV7-3	TRBD1	.	TGTGCCAGCAGCAAAACTAATTCCGGGACAGGGGGAAGGTGGCCTGAAGCTTTCTTT	CASSKTNSGTGGRWPEAFF
TRBJ2-7	TRBV9	TRBD2	.	TGTGCCAGCAGCGTAGAGAGGACTAGCGGCCTTGACGAGCAGTACTTC	CASSVERTSGLDEQYF
TRBJ1-2	TRBV18	TRBD1	.	TGTGCCAGCTCACCCACAGGGGGGCACTATGGCTACACCTTC	CASSPTGGHYGYTF
TRBJ2-6	TRBV29-1	.	once	TGCAGCGTTGAATACACTAGCTCTGGGGCCAACGTCCTGACTTTC	CSVEYTSSGANVLTF
TRBJ2-1	TRBV27	.	.	TGTGCCAGCGCAATCGGTATAGGATACAATGAGCAGTTCTTC	CASAIGIGYNEQFF
TRBJ2-2	TRBV9	TRBD2	.	TGTGCCAGCAGGGACCCGGGACTAGCGGGAGACACCGGGGAGCTGTTTTTT	CASRDPGLAGDTGELFF
TRBJ1-2	TRBV13	TRBD1	.	TGTGCCAGCAGGATGACAGGGGGAGAGTATGGCTACACCTTC	CASRMTGGEYGYTF
TRBJ2-3	TRBV28	.	.	TGTGCCAGCAGTTTACCGCGGGGGCGCGGGTCGGATACGCAGTATTTT	CASSLPRGRGSDTQYF
TRBJ1-1	TRBV9	.	.	TGTGCCAGCAGCGTAGGGGGCAGGAACACTGAAGCTTTCTTT	CASSVGGRNTEAFF
TRBJ1-3	TRBV5-5	.	.	TGTGCCAGCAGCCCCCGTGTATCAACGGTAGGAAACACCATATATTTT	CASSPRVSTVGNTIYF